Each of the 31 T cell receptor beta chains below was sequenced from the same sample in a study of siplizumab effects on memory and regulatory T cells. Method: immunoSEQ multiplex PCR; TCRdb's copy keeps in-frame clones and lacks some. This sample yields around 61,000 clones, of which just over 95% are seen a single time; roughly 1.1% belongs to the top ten. The specimen was naive CD8+ T cells sorted from blood. These receptors came from a human donor in good health.

V and J are TRBV11-1 and TRBJ2-5, with D uncertain. V gave up 5 bases and J gave up 1 base, with 14 bases separating them. The germline CDR1 and CDR2 sequences are SGHAT and FQDESV (reference sequence). The CDR3 spans 15 residues. In DNA, the CDR3 is TGTGCCAGCAGCCGAATTGACTTGGGCCAAGAGACCCAGTACTTC. Its translation is CASSRIDLGQETQYF. Using reference TRBV11-1 and TRBJ2-5 for the parts outside the CDR3, the full variable domain is EAEVAQSPRYKITEKSQAVAFWCDPISGHATLYWYRQILGQGPELLVQFQDESVVDDSQLPKDRFSAERLKGVDSTLKIQPAELGDSAMYLCASSRIDLGQETQYFGPGTRLLVL.

The chain employs TRBV27 and TRBJ2-1; TRBD1 agrees at 10 bases. The CDR3 length is 15 residues. Trimming at V came to 4 bases and at J to 2 bases, leaving 2 bases not matched to a gene. Germline V gene data show CDR1 as MNHEY and CDR2 as SMNVEV (reference sequence). CDR3 sequence (DNA): TGTGCCAGCAGTTCCGGGACAGGGGCCTACAATGAGCAGTTCTTC. It codes for CASSSGTGAYNEQFF.

V usage is TRBV5-1 and J usage is TRBJ2-3; 13 bases map to TRBD2. Germline V lookup: CDR1 SGHRS, CDR2 YFSETQ. Trimming took 2 bases from V and 5 from J; bases not matched to a gene: 5. The CDR3 runs 16 residues. The CDR3 protein is CASSFFGLAGVDTQYF. The CDR3 nucleotides are TGCGCCAGCAGCTTTTTCGGACTAGCGGGAGTAGATACGCAGTATTTT.

The rearrangement joins TRBV27 to TRBJ2-7; 11 bases map to TRBD2. Germline-derived CDR1 and CDR2 are MNHEY and SMNVEV (reference sequence). The CDR3 is 11 amino acids. CDR3 region: CASGGVYEQYF. Written as DNA, the CDR3 is TGTGCTAGCGGGGGGGTATACGAGCAGTACTTC.

The rearrangement uses TRBV4-1 and TRBJ2-1; a possible D gene is TRBD2 (6 bases). The CDR3 runs 16 residues. V lost 0 bases, J lost 3 bases, and 12 bases lay in between. CDR1 and CDR2 (germline): MGHRA, YSYEKL. The CDR3 spells CASSQDILAVYNEQFF. Here the CDR3 DNA reads TGCGCCAGCAGCCAAGATATACTAGCCGTCTACAATGAGCAGTTCTTC.

The DNA of the CDR3 is TGTGCCAGCAGTTACGTAACAGGAGGCGAGACCCAGTACTTC. Encoded protein: CASSYVTGGETQYF. The J gene is TRBJ2-5, the V gene TRBV6-5; TRBD1 or TRBD2 may be the D gene (5 bases each). Germline CDR1 MNHEY, CDR2 SVGAGI. The germline V and J ends were trimmed by 2 bases and 5 bases, with 12 bases remaining between them. The CDR3 extends over 14 amino acids.

V usage is TRBV13 and J usage is TRBJ2-7, with D possibly TRBD1 on 5 matching bases. The CDR3 consists of 13 residues. Between the trimmed V and J ends, which lost 5 bases and 4 bases, there was a span of 12 bases. Germline V gene data show CDR1 as PRHDT and CDR2 as FYEKMQ (reference sequence). The CDR3 nucleotides are TGTGCCAGCAGCCCTTTTGGACATTACGAGCAGTACTTC. Amino acid sequence: CASSPFGHYEQYF.

The rearrangement links TRBV9 to TRBJ2-3; 10 bases fit TRBD2. CDR1 is SGDLS, CDR2 YYNGEE, per germline. The CDR3 runs 16 residues. V lost 0 bases to trimming and J lost 1 base; unmatched junction nucleotides: 2. CDR3 sequence (DNA): TGTGCCAGCAGCGTAGGTGGGACTAGCGGCACAGATACGCAGTATTTT. This encodes CASSVGGTSGTDTQYF.

V and J are TRBV19 and TRBJ1-2; weak D call: TRBD1 (5 bases). Trimming pared 6 bases from V and 6 bases from J, leaving 8 bases between. CDR3 length: 11 residues. The V gene's germline CDR1 is LNHDA and CDR2 SQIVND (reference sequence). CDR3 loop: CASRFRDGYTF. CDR3 bases: TGTGCCAGTAGATTCAGGGATGGCTACACCTTC. The full variable domain, with the rest looked up from reference TRBV19 and TRBJ1-2, is DGGITQSPKYLFRKEGQNVTLSCEQNLNHDAMYWYRQDPGQGLRLIYYSQIVNDFQKGDIAEGYSVSREKKESFPLTVTSAQKNPTAFYLCASRFRDGYTFGSGTRLTVV.

V gene TRBV7-9 combines with J gene TRBJ1-1, with D maybe TRBD1 (5 bases). The CDR3 extends over 13 amino acids. Trimming removed 0 bases at V and 7 bases at J, with 9 bases between. Germline V gene lookup returns CDR1 SEHNR and CDR2 FQNEAQ (reference sequence). The CDR3 protein is CASSLALTDEAFF. The DNA for the CDR3 is TGTGCCAGCAGCTTAGCCTTGACAGATGAAGCTTTCTTT.

The CDR3 reads CASSYSPGIGGYTF. CDR3 DNA sequence: TGTGCCAGCAGTTACTCCCCAGGAATTGGTGGCTACACCTTC. The chain carries TRBV6-6 and TRBJ1-2; no reliable D call. The length of the CDR3 is 14 residues. Germline V gives CDR1 MNHNY, CDR2 SVGAGI (reference sequence). The V and J ends lost 0 bases and 7 bases respectively, with 12 bases between them.

V usage is TRBV29-1 and J usage is TRBJ2-1; D possibly matches TRBD1 or TRBD2 (5 bases each). The CDR3 loop spans 15 amino acids. Germline V CDR1 and CDR2: SQVTM, ANQGSEA. V lost 0 bases and J 5 bases, leaving 14 bases between the germline ends. The CDR3 region has the DNA TGCAGCGTTGAAGATCCAGGGCTAGCAGACAATGAGCAGTTCTTC. This codes for CSVEDPGLADNEQFF.

The chain recombines TRBV10-1 with TRBJ2-7; 11 bases agree with TRBD2. Germline V CDR1 and CDR2: WNHNN, SYGVQD (reference sequence). Trimming at V came to 0 bases and at J to 5 bases, leaving 6 bases not matched to a gene. The CDR3 sequence is 16 residues long. Here the CDR3 DNA reads TGCGCCAGCAGTGAGTCGAGGACTAGCGGGCGAAACGAGCAGTACTTC. It encodes CASSESRTSGRNEQYF.

The V and J genes are TRBV29-1 and TRBJ1-1; D is uncertain. The CDR3 sequence is 16 residues long. Looked up from germline, CDR1 is SQVTM and CDR2 is ANQGSEA. Trimming stripped 4 bases from V and 4 bases from J, with 22 bases between. In DNA, the CDR3 is TGCAGCGTTGTAATAGGCAGTCGGAGCGGAGGCACTGAAGCTTTCTTT. Its protein is CSVVIGSRSGGTEAFF.

The chain is built from TRBV28 and TRBJ2-7; 9 bases agree with TRBD2. The CDR3 sequence is 15 residues long. Germline V lookup: CDR1 MDHEN, CDR2 SYDVKM. V lost 1 base to trimming and J lost 3 bases; unmatched junction nucleotides: 4. This CDR3 reads CASSLFTSGYYEQYF. As DNA, the CDR3 is TGTGCCAGCAGTTTATTTACTAGCGGGTACTACGAGCAGTACTTC.

The chain employs TRBV15 and TRBJ2-5; 7 bases align to TRBD1. CDR1 is LNHNV and CDR2 is YYDKDF in the germline V gene (reference sequence). This CDR3 is built from 13 residues. V gave up 5 bases and J gave up 7 bases; unmatched junction bases: 7. The CDR3 bases are TGTGCCACCAGCTCCCACAGGGGCAGGACCCAGTACTTC. It is translated as CATSSHRGRTQYF. The variable domain in full, with the rest retrieved from reference TRBV15 and TRBJ2-5, is DAMVIQNPRYQVTQFGKPVTLSCSQTLNHNVMYWYQQKSSQAPKLLFHYYDKDFNNEADTPDNFQSRRPNTSFCFLDIRSPGLGDTAMYLCATSSHRGRTQYFGPGTRLLVL.

The J gene is TRBJ2-7, the V gene TRBV6-1, with D perhaps matching TRBD1 (6 bases). In germline, CDR1 is MNHNS, CDR2 SASEGT. V shed 0 bases and J shed 7 bases, with 13 bases lying between them. This CDR3 has 14 residues. CDR3 sequence reads: CASSEADRSLEQYF. CDR3 nucleotide sequence: TGTGCCAGCAGTGAAGCAGACAGGTCGCTGGAGCAGTACTTC.

This chain uses TRBV29-1 with TRBJ2-7; D gene ambiguous. This CDR3 is built from 14 residues. V lost 0 bases and J lost 4, with 13 bases in between. The germline gives CDR1 SQVTM, CDR2 ANQGSEA. The CDR3 loop is CSVEDPGLTYEQYF. The CDR3 DNA reads TGCAGCGTTGAAGATCCAGGTTTAACTTACGAGCAGTACTTC.

The chain is built from TRBV30 and TRBJ2-3; the D gene is possibly TRBD2 (8 bases). V was pared by 2 bases and J by 4 bases, with 13 bases between. Germline-derived CDR1 and CDR2 are GTSNPN and SVGIG (reference sequence). The CDR3 consists of 14 residues. The CDR3 bases are TGTGCCTGGAGTACGGGAGGGGGCGCAGATACGCAGTATTTT. Amino acid sequence: CAWSTGGGADTQYF. Full variable domain (outside the CDR3, taken from reference TRBV30 and TRBJ2-3): SQTIHQWPATLVQPVGSPLSLECTVEGTSNPNLYWYRQAAGRGLQLLFYSVGIGQISSEVPQNLSASRPQDRQFILSSKKLLLSDSGFYLCAWSTGGGADTQYFGPGTRLTVL.

As for this clone: Other DNA variants within this sample encode the same CDR3. The chain combines TRBV5-1 with TRBJ1-1; D gene ambiguous. The CDR3 runs 13 residues. With 0 bases removed from V and 4 bases from J, the gap between germline ends came to 7 bases. Germline V lookup: CDR1 SGHRS, CDR2 YFSETQ. The CDR3 reads CASSLAGSTEAFF. The CDR3 DNA is TGCGCCAGCAGCTTGGCCGGCAGCACTGAAGCTTTCTTT.

The rearrangement links TRBV7-2 to TRBJ2-1; D is uncertain. CDR3 length: 16 residues. V dropped 5 bases and J dropped 4 bases, with 18 bases sitting between them. Per the germline V gene, CDR1 is SGHTA and CDR2 is FQGNSA. CDR3 nucleotide sequence: TGTGCCAGCAGCCCTGATGGGCCATATGGGTACAATGAGCAGTTCTTC. It encodes CASSPDGPYGYNEQFF.

This chain uses TRBV6-5 with TRBJ2-1, with D possibly matching TRBD1 (7 bases). The germline V and J ends were trimmed by 2 bases and 9 bases, with 17 bases remaining between them. This CDR3 region has 15 residues. Germline V gene sequence: CDR1 MNHEY, CDR2 SVGAGI. CDR3: CASSYGARGATEQFF. The CDR3 bases are TGTGCCAGCAGTTACGGGGCCAGGGGGGCAACTGAGCAGTTCTTC.

V is TRBV30 and J is TRBJ1-1; D is undetermined. V dropped 5 bases and J dropped 3 bases, with 10 bases sitting between them. CDR1 is GTSNPN and CDR2 is SVGIG in the germline V gene (reference sequence). This CDR3 has 12 residues. The CDR3 DNA follows: TGTGCCTGGTTTCTGGGCCACACTGAAGCTTTCTTT. It translates to CAWFLGHTEAFF.

This chain joins TRBV19 and TRBJ1-1; the D is unclear. Germline lookup yields CDR1 LNHDA and CDR2 SQIVND (reference sequence). CDR3 length equals 14 residues. Trimming cost V 1 base and J 4 bases, with 10 bases left between them. CDR3 coding DNA: TGTGCCAGTAGTATAGTCGGCTTGGGCACTGAAGCTTTCTTT. It translates to CASSIVGLGTEAFF.

J is TRBJ2-1 and V is TRBV27; D possibly uses TRBD1 or TRBD2 (5 bases each). The CDR3 has 13 residues. Germline CDR1 and CDR2: MNHEY and SMNVEV (reference sequence). Between the trimmed V and J ends, which lost 7 bases and 7 bases, there was a span of 14 bases. CDR3 DNA sequence: TGTGCCAGCACCCCGGGGTGGGGGAATGAGCAGTTCTTC. As protein: CASTPGWGNEQFF.

J is TRBJ2-7 and V is TRBV29-1; D not resolved. Germline-derived CDR1 and CDR2 are SQVTM and ANQGSEA. V was trimmed by 4 bases and J by 2 bases, leaving 6 bases between them. The CDR3 is 11 amino acids. The CDR3 region has the DNA TGCAGCGTTGGGTTGGCCTACGAGCAGTACTTC. Its translation is CSVGLAYEQYF.

As to this clone: Additional DNA sequences in this sample encode the identical CDR3. The rearrangement joins TRBV9 to TRBJ2-7; 7 bases line up with TRBD1. The V and J ends lost 0 bases and 2 bases, in that order; junction bases with no gene match: 2. Germline V gene data show CDR1 as SGDLS and CDR2 as YYNGEE. The CDR3 runs 14 residues. CDR3 sequence reads: CASSVGQGAYEQYF. The CDR3 DNA reads as TGTGCCAGCAGCGTAGGGCAGGGGGCCTACGAGCAGTACTTC. Full variable domain (outside the CDR3, taken from reference TRBV9 and TRBJ2-7): DSGVTQTPKHLITATGQRVTLRCSPRSGDLSVYWYQQSLDQGLQFLIQYYNGEERAKGNILERFSAQQFPDLHSELNLSSLELGDSALYFCASSVGQGAYEQYFGPGTRLTVT.

The chain links TRBV12-5 to TRBJ2-1, with D perhaps assigned TRBD1 or TRBD2 (6 bases each). CDR3 length: 17 amino acids. The V gene's germline CDR1 is LGHNT and CDR2 FRNRAP. Trimming took 1 base from V and 5 from J, leaving 18 bases between them. This CDR3 reads CASGLDPGRGLHNEQFF. The CDR3 bases are TGTGCTAGTGGTTTGGACCCCGGACGGGGGCTACACAATGAGCAGTTCTTC.

The rearrangement links TRBV27 to TRBJ1-1; D gene ambiguous. CDR3 length equals 14 residues. Trimming cost V 6 bases and J 5 bases, with 16 bases left between them. Germline lookup yields CDR1 MNHEY and CDR2 SMNVEV (reference sequence). CDR3 amino acids: CASSPTPGGTEAFF. CDR3 nucleotides: TGTGCCAGCAGCCCAACCCCGGGCGGGACTGAAGCTTTCTTT.

J is TRBJ1-3 and V is TRBV15, with 7 bases lining up with TRBD1. Germline assignment: CDR1 LNHNV and CDR2 YYDKDF (reference sequence). V lost 2 bases, J lost 7 bases, and 5 bases stayed unmatched. This CDR3 is built from 14 residues. This chain's CDR3 is CATSRPGGPNTIYF. In nucleotides, the CDR3 is TGTGCCACCAGCAGACCAGGGGGGCCGAACACCATATATTTT.

This chain uses TRBV25-1 with TRBJ1-1, with D hard to call. Trimming cost V 3 bases and J 8 bases, with 4 bases left between them. The length of the CDR3 is 10 residues. Germline CDR1 and CDR2: MGHDK and SYGVNS. The CDR3 is CASSDVEAFF. CDR3 sequence (DNA): TGTGCCAGCAGTGACGTGGAAGCTTTCTTT.